The clone carrying this TCR beta chain was picked up many times. Its antigen is undetermined. This sample is drawn from a study of regulatory T cells in long-lasting Graves disease. Study results and caveats: Accuracy could have been hurt by small sample size. The persistent group shared 2,700 or so public clonotypes, more than the 850 to 1,000 shared by new patients.

Time point defined: newly diagnosed GD, antithyroid drugs for less than 3 months. TCR sequences were obtained from RNA taken from PBMCs. Diagnosis followed American Thyroid Association guidelines for Graves' disease. The authors built TCR beta libraries using iRepertoire HTBI primers and Arm-PCR of CDR3 regions. Via MiXCR, TCRdb re-called the multiplex PCR reads, giving one row per CDR3 protein. This sample yields 680,000 or so distinct CDR3 sequences, of which roughly 15% are seen a single time; about 17% belongs to the top ten. V lost 1 base to trimming and J lost 4 bases, with 17 bases between them. This CDR3 region has 16 residues. Germline CDR1 reads MNHEY; CDR2 reads SVGAGI. The sample was also linked to a second study, of T cells in Graves' hyperthyroidism and ophthalmopathy.

This chain joins TRBV6-5 and TRBJ2-7; the D gene is possibly TRBD2 (6 bases). Specimen: peripheral blood mononuclear cells (PBMCs), collected at new diagnosis, from a patient treated with antithyroid drugs. The source of this sequence is a woman in her thirties with Graves disease. The CDR3 region is CASSYFPGLSGYEQYF. The CDR3 region has the DNA TGTGCCAGCAGTTACTTTCCGGGACTGTCTGGATACGAGCAGTACTTC.